What follows describes a single TCR beta chain. This record comes from a study of coeliac disease. Trimming left V 3 bases short and J 4 bases short, with 17 bases between. This CDR3 is built from 15 residues. Looked up from germline, CDR1 is SGHDT and CDR2 is YYEEEE. TCRdb's copy holds only in-frame clones and misses some; the assay was immunoSEQ multiplex PCR. The table records roughly 3,100 clones, about 65% of them present only once. The sequence derives from a woman between 40 and 50 years old. The chain recombines TRBV5-6 with TRBJ2-7, with D perhaps matching TRBD2 (7 bases). Sequenced sample: intraepithelial lymphocytes from the gut. The CDR3 is CASSSSTEGGYEQYF. The CDR3 coding sequence is TGTGCCAGCAGCTCGTCAACCGAGGGGGGGTACGAGCAGTACTTC.